Reported below is one TCR beta chain. The germline V gene encodes CDR1 LGHDT and CDR2 YNNKEL (reference sequence). This CDR3 is 14 amino acids long. V lost 1 base to trimming and J lost 4 bases, with 10 bases between them. The data originate from a study of blood T cell repertoires in COVID-19. At the level of the study: Acute and convalescent COVID-19 specimens originated in the United States, Italy and Spain. In each case, the material was cDNA or gDNA derived from T cells, B-cell-depleted T cells, or PBMCs.

Per the original data handling: Counts of nucleated cells, estimated from reference gene primer amplification, were obtained. Sequenced by immunoSEQ multiplex PCR; TCRdb stores in-frame clones only, minus some. V, J and clone size are those of that table, while D and trimming were read from the DNA. The sample yields around 97,000 clones, roughly nine tenths seen once. The material sequenced was peripheral blood. The chain links TRBV3-1 (or the pseudogene TRBV3-2) to TRBJ1-2; a possible D gene is TRBD1 (6 bases). The clonotype was recovered from a woman aged 80 or older in a cohort sampled during active COVID-19. CDR3 sequence (DNA): TGTGCCAGCAGCCAAGGGGAGGGGGGCTATGGCTACACCTTC. It encodes CASSQGEGGYGYTF.